This note documents a single TCR beta chain sequence. These data come from a study of blood T cell repertoires in COVID-19. Assay used: immunoSEQ multiplex PCR; TCRdb lists only in-frame clones, some missing. Among 200,000 to 250,000 clones, roughly four fifths were seen once, and the ten largest hold about 2%. This CDR3 comprises 12 residues. Trimming left V 8 bases short and J 7 bases short, with 11 bases between. The sample taken for sequencing was peripheral blood. The rearrangement links TRBV12-3 or TRBV12-4 to TRBJ2-2, with D perhaps TRBD1 (5 bases). This clonotype was sampled from a man aged 25 to 40 who had recovered from COVID-19. The CDR3 region has the DNA TGTGCCAGCCCAAGGGGTGACGGGGAGCTGTTTTTT. Its translation is CASPRGDGELFF.